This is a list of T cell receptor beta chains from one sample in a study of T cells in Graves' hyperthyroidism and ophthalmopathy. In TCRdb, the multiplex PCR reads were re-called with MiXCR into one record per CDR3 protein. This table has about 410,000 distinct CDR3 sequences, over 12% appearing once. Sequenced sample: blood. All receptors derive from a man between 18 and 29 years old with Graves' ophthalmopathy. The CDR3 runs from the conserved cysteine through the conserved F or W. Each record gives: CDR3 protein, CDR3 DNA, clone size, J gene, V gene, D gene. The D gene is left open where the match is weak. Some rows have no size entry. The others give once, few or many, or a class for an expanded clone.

CDR3: CASSSPGDRTSSAYGYTF
DNA: TGTGCCAGCAGCTCCCCTGGGGACCGGACATCATCGGCGTATGGCTACACCTTC
size: many
J: TRBJ1-2
V: TRBV7-2
D: NA

CDR3: CASSMQGTNSPLHF
DNA: TGTGCCAGCAGCATGCAGGGGACGAATTCACCCCTCCACTTT
size: many
J: TRBJ1-6
V: TRBV6-1
D: NA

CDR3: CASSELGNTIYF
DNA: TGTGCCAGCAGTGAACTTGGAAACACCATATATTTT
size: NA
J: TRBJ1-3
V: TRBV6-1
D: NA

CDR3: CASSLDEGGNEQFF
DNA: TGTGCCAGCAGCTTAGATGAGGGAGGCAATGAGCAGTTCTTC
size: many
J: TRBJ2-1
V: TRBV11-2
D: NA

CDR3: CASSLGDSAYEQYF
DNA: TGCGCCAGCAGCTTGGGGGACTCAGCCTACGAGCAGTACTTC
size: many
J: TRBJ2-7
V: TRBV5-1
D: NA

CDR3: CASSYSMSQPNYGYTF
DNA: TGTGCCAGCAGTTACTCGATGAGTCAGCCCAACTATGGCTACACCTTC
size: many
J: TRBJ1-2
V: TRBV6-5
D: NA

CDR3: CAISESATANGYTF
DNA: TGTGCCATCAGTGAGTCGGCAACCGCCAATGGCTACACCTTC
size: many
J: TRBJ1-2
V: TRBV10-3
D: NA

CDR3: CAISGQMMYEQYF
DNA: TGTGCCATCAGTGGCCAGATGATGTACGAGCAGTACTTC
size: NA
J: TRBJ2-7
V: TRBV10-3
D: NA

CDR3: CSALVGDRRLSLHF
DNA: TGCAGTGCCCTCGTGGGGGACAGGCGTTTATCCCTCCACTTT
size: many
J: TRBJ1-6
V: TRBV20-1
D: TRBD1

CDR3: CATSEGQGASDTQYF
DNA: TGTGCCACCAGTGAGGGACAGGGGGCATCAGATACGCAGTATTTT
size: many
J: TRBJ2-3
V: TRBV24-1
D: TRBD1

CDR3: CASSPYGDTQYF
DNA: TGTGCCAGCAGTCCCTACGGAGATACGCAGTATTTT
size: few
J: TRBJ2-3
V: TRBV27
D: NA

CDR3: CAWSVVSPLHF
DNA: TGTGCCTGGAGTGTCGTTTCACCCCTCCACTTT
size: many
J: TRBJ1-6
V: TRBV30
D: NA

CDR3: CASSMPYRGVNTEAFF
DNA: TGTGCCAGCAGCATGCCCTACAGGGGGGTAAACACTGAAGCTTTCTTT
size: many
J: TRBJ1-1
V: TRBV11-3
D: TRBD1

CDR3: CASSRIQGAEKLFF
DNA: TGTGCCAGCTCACGAATACAGGGGGCTGAAAAACTGTTTTTT
size: many
J: TRBJ1-4
V: TRBV18
D: TRBD1

CDR3: CASSLGTSGGAREQYF
DNA: TGTGCCAGCAGCTTAGGGACTAGCGGGGGGGCCAGAGAGCAGTACTTC
size: many
J: TRBJ2-7
V: TRBV7-8
D: TRBD2

CDR3: CASTELAFEQYF
DNA: TGTGCCAGCACCGAGCTAGCGTTCGAGCAGTACTTC
size: NA
J: TRBJ2-7
V: TRBV2
D: NA

CDR3: CASSFGTALFAQHF
DNA: TGTGCCAGCAGTTTCGGGACAGCGCTCTTCGCCCAGCATTTT
size: many
J: TRBJ1-5
V: TRBV12-3/TRBV12-4
D: TRBD1

CDR3: CASSLRAMNTGELFF
DNA: TGTGCCAGCAGCTTAAGGGCTATGAACACCGGGGAGCTGTTTTTT
size: NA
J: TRBJ2-2
V: TRBV7-2
D: NA

CDR3: CATSRGRNTEAFF
DNA: TGTGCCACCAGCAGAGGACGGAACACTGAAGCTTTCTTT
size: NA
J: TRBJ1-1
V: TRBV15
D: NA

CDR3: CASSQGSIRGSGPYEQYF
DNA: TGTGCCAGCAGCCAGGGCTCGATTCGGGGGAGCGGGCCCTACGAGCAGTACTTC
size: few
J: TRBJ2-7
V: TRBV3-1
D: NA

CDR3: CASSAGPLITDTQYF
DNA: TGTGCCAGCAGCGCGGGACCACTCATCACAGATACGCAGTATTTT
size: many
J: TRBJ2-3
V: TRBV9
D: NA

CDR3: CASSLAGLAGSTDTQYF
DNA: TGTGCCAGCAGTTTGGCAGGACTAGCGGGGAGCACAGATACGCAGTATTTT
size: many
J: TRBJ2-3
V: TRBV6-2/TRBV6-3
D: TRBD2

CDR3: CASSLLFLDTGELFF
DNA: TGTGCCAGCAGCCTCCTCTTTTTGGACACCGGGGAGCTGTTTTTT
size: many
J: TRBJ2-2
V: TRBV5-8
D: NA

CDR3: CASSLEGTQPQHF
DNA: TGCGCCAGCAGCTTGGAGGGAACGCAGCCCCAGCATTTT
size: many
J: TRBJ1-5
V: TRBV5-1
D: NA

CDR3: CASNPPLQGGGYTF
DNA: TGTGCCAGCAACCCCCCCCTCCAGGGCGGAGGCTACACCTTC
size: many
J: TRBJ1-2
V: TRBV7-9
D: NA

CDR3: CASSYSSSGSLNPEQFF
DNA: TGTGCCAGCAGTTACTCGTCTAGCGGGAGCCTGAATCCTGAGCAGTTCTTC
size: many
J: TRBJ2-1
V: TRBV6-6
D: TRBD2

CDR3: CASSLGGRGTEAFF
DNA: TGTGCCAGCAGCTTGGGGGGCAGGGGCACTGAAGCTTTCTTT
size: NA
J: TRBJ1-1
V: TRBV5-6
D: NA

CDR3: CASSEFVTGTGREKLFF
DNA: TGTGCCAGCAGTGAATTTGTAACGGGGACAGGGCGAGAAAAACTGTTTTTT
size: few
J: TRBJ1-4
V: TRBV6-1
D: TRBD1

CDR3: CASSWGLSIYNEQFF
DNA: TGTGCCAGCAGTTGGGGTCTTTCCATCTACAATGAGCAGTTCTTC
size: few
J: TRBJ2-1
V: TRBV27
D: NA

CDR3: CASSSPPRGRGEYEQYF
DNA: TGTGCCAGCAGCTCCCCCCCCCGGGGGCGGGGTGAGTACGAGCAGTACTTC
size: NA
J: TRBJ2-7
V: TRBV7-9
D: NA

CDR3: CASSPTGTAYEQYF
DNA: TGTGCCAGCAGCCCGACCGGGACCGCGTACGAGCAGTACTTC
size: many
J: TRBJ2-7
V: TRBV13
D: NA

CDR3: CASSSHWAGSSGNTIYF
DNA: TGTGCCAGCAGCTCCCATTGGGCGGGGAGCTCTGGAAACACCATATATTTT
size: many
J: TRBJ1-3
V: TRBV6-1
D: NA

CDR3: CASSQDRDIYGYTF
DNA: TGTGCCAGCAGCCAAGACAGGGACATCTATGGCTACACCTTC
size: many
J: TRBJ1-2
V: TRBV3-1
D: NA

CDR3: CSASSGGDTEAFF
DNA: TGCAGTGCTAGTAGTGGAGGGGATACTGAAGCTTTCTTT
size: NA
J: TRBJ1-1
V: TRBV20-1
D: NA

CDR3: CASSFRPKMNTEAFF
DNA: TGTGCCAGCAGTTTTAGGCCTAAAATGAACACTGAAGCTTTCTTT
size: many
J: TRBJ1-1
V: TRBV27
D: NA

CDR3: CASSLRGGSTGELFF
DNA: TGTGCCAGCAGTCTGAGGGGCGGGAGCACCGGGGAGCTGTTTTTT
size: few
J: TRBJ2-2
V: TRBV28
D: TRBD2

CDR3: CASSLGRGHYEQYF
DNA: TGTGCCAGCAGCTTGGGCAGGGGGCACTACGAGCAGTACTTC
size: many
J: TRBJ2-7
V: TRBV5-5
D: TRBD1

CDR3: CASSQDHPTGFKEKLFF
DNA: TGCGCCAGCAGCCAAGACCATCCGACAGGCTTTAAAGAAAAACTGTTTTTT
size: many
J: TRBJ1-4
V: TRBV4-1
D: NA

CDR3: CASSEPNTEAFF
DNA: TGTGCCAGCAGCGAGCCGAACACTGAAGCTTTCTTT
size: few
J: TRBJ1-1
V: TRBV9
D: NA

CDR3: CSARVSGPANTGELFF
DNA: TGCAGTGCTAGGGTCTCGGGACCCGCGAACACCGGGGAGCTGTTTTTT
size: many
J: TRBJ2-2
V: TRBV20-1
D: NA

CDR3: CASSYVIAGEQFF
DNA: TGTGCCAGCAGTTACGTGATAGCCGGTGAGCAGTTCTTC
size: NA
J: TRBJ2-1
V: TRBV6-6
D: NA